Presented here are 22 T cell receptor beta chains from one specimen sequenced in a study of siplizumab effects on memory and regulatory T cells. Produced via immunoSEQ multiplex PCR; TCRdb's table is partial and in-frame only. The sample contains about 110,000 clones, under 95% of which appear only once. The sequenced sample consisted of Tregs sorted from blood. The receptors originated from a human donor in good health.

This clone came up a few times. The V and J genes are TRBV18 and TRBJ1-1, with D uncertain. Trimming cost V 0 bases and J 6 bases, with 11 bases left between them. There are 14 residues in the CDR3. Germline V gene data show CDR1 as KGHSH and CDR2 as LQKENI. CDR3 residues: CASSPPSRDAEAFF. CDR3 in DNA: TGTGCCAGCTCACCACCGTCGCGGGATGCTGAAGCTTTCTTT.

V usage is TRBV5-1 and J usage is TRBJ1-5; D is undetermined. The CDR3 extends over 12 amino acids. V gave up 0 bases and J gave up 10 bases, with 8 bases separating them. The germline V gene has CDR1 SGHRS and CDR2 YFSETQ. The CDR3 spells CASSLDSGPQHF. The CDR3 DNA follows: TGCGCCAGCAGCTTGGATAGTGGACCCCAGCATTTT. The complete variable domain, with remaining parts taken from reference TRBV5-1 and TRBJ1-5, reads KAGVTQTPRYLIKTRGQQVTLSCSPISGHRSVSWYQQTPGQGLQFLFEYFSETQRNKGNFPGRFSGRQFSNSRSEMNVSTLELGDSALYLCASSLDSGPQHFGDGTRLSIL.

The chain links TRBV9 to TRBJ1-3; D not resolved. The length of the CDR3 is 14 residues. The V end lost 0 bases, the J end lost 4 bases, and 8 bases lay between the germline ends. Per germline, CDR1 SGDLS and CDR2 YYNGEE. As DNA, the CDR3 is TGTGCCAGCAGCGTAGGCAGAACCGGAAACACCATATATTTT. This gives the protein CASSVGRTGNTIYF.

The chain is built from TRBV6-6 and TRBJ2-5; D ambiguous. This CDR3 is built from 13 residues. Trimming took off 0 bases at V and 4 bases at J, with 6 bases between the two ends. CDR1 MNHNY and CDR2 SVGAGI come from the germline V gene (reference sequence). The CDR3 DNA is TGTGCCAGCAGTTACTCAGTCGGAGAGACCCAGTACTTC. Translating gives CASSYSVGETQYF.

There are a few counts of this clone. V gene TRBV18 combines with J gene TRBJ1-2; D remains ambiguous. With 6 bases removed from V and 3 bases from J, the gap between germline ends came to 11 bases. Germline CDR1 KGHSH, CDR2 LQKENI. The CDR3 sequence is 13 residues long. The CDR3 loop is CASSSGADYGYTF. The CDR3 DNA reads TGTGCCAGCTCCTCGGGAGCTGACTATGGCTACACCTTC.

The J gene is TRBJ2-5, the V gene TRBV27; 10 bases line up with TRBD2. CDR1 is MNHEY and CDR2 is SMNVEV in the germline V gene (reference sequence). V shed 6 bases, J shed 0 bases, and the junction held 1 base outside the gene matches. The CDR3 runs 14 residues. CDR3 loop: CASRTSGYQETQYF. In DNA, the CDR3 is TGTGCCAGCAGGACTAGCGGGTACCAAGAGACCCAGTACTTC.

This rearrangement joins TRBV7-2 to TRBJ1-1; a possible D gene is TRBD1 (5 bases). The CDR3 has 14 residues. The V gene lost 1 base and the J gene lost 4 bases, with 10 bases spanning the gap. CDR1 is SGHTA, CDR2 FQGNSA, per germline. The CDR3 DNA is TGTGCCAGCAGCTTAGGGGGGTTAGTCACTGAAGCTTTCTTT. Amino acid sequence: CASSLGGLVTEAFF.

The rearrangement joins TRBV19 to TRBJ1-1, with D tentatively TRBD1 (5 bases). Trimming took off 0 bases at V and 9 bases at J, with 17 bases between the two ends. Per the germline V gene, CDR1 is LNHDA and CDR2 is SQIVND (reference sequence). The CDR3 is made up of 15 amino acids. CDR3 sequence (DNA): TGTGCCAGTAGTATAGATCGGGGAGACAGATACAAAGCTTTCTTT. Residues: CASSIDRGDRYKAFF.

Here the CDR3 DNA reads TGCGCCAGCAGCTTCCGCGGGACTACAAATGAAAAACTGTTTTTT. This encodes CASSFRGTTNEKLFF. The chain combines TRBV5-1 with TRBJ1-4; a weak D match, TRBD1 (5 bases). Trimming stripped 2 bases from V and 5 bases from J, with 13 bases between. This CDR3 has 15 amino acids. CDR1 and CDR2 (germline): SGHRS, YFSETQ.

The chain couples TRBV6-1 to TRBJ2-7; TRBD2 might be the D (5 bases). CDR1 and CDR2 from the germline V gene are MNHNS and SASEGT. The CDR3 extends over 14 amino acids. V lost 6 bases, J lost 2 bases, and 14 bases lay in between. The CDR3 nucleotides are TGTGCCAGCAGGGACCTAGCAGAGGCCTACGAGCAGTACTTC. This translates into CASRDLAEAYEQYF.

The V call is TRBV5-1, the J call TRBJ1-6; the D is unclear. V lost 4 bases, J lost 8 bases, and 13 bases lay in between. This CDR3 has 14 residues. The germline V gene has CDR1 SGHRS and CDR2 YFSETQ. CDR3 in amino acids: CASSLLGTHSPLHF. The CDR3 DNA reads as TGCGCCAGCAGCCTATTGGGAACCCATTCACCCCTCCACTTT.

The chain recombines TRBV6-5 with TRBJ1-4, with D possibly TRBD1 on 6 matching bases. V lost 2 bases, J lost 16 bases, and 17 bases lay in between. Germline V lookup: CDR1 MNHEY, CDR2 SVGAGI. This CDR3 has 13 residues. For the CDR3, the DNA is TGTGCCAGCAGTTACACCCTGGGACAACGGCCGTTTTTT. It yields the protein CASSYTLGQRPFF.

The CDR3 bases are TGTGCCAGCAGTTACTCGAGCGGCAGAGCGGTGACACCCCTCCACTTT. This gives the protein CASSYSSGRAVTPLHF. This chain uses TRBV6-5 with TRBJ1-6; D remains unclear. Trimming removed 0 bases at V and 11 bases at J, with 17 bases between. Germline V CDR1 and CDR2: MNHEY, SVGAGI. The CDR3 has 16 residues.

The rearrangement links TRBV12-5 to TRBJ1-1, with TRBD1 as a possible D gene (6 bases). The CDR3 consists of 13 residues. Trimming took off 5 bases at V and 3 bases at J, with 10 bases between the two ends. Germline V lookup: CDR1 LGHNT, CDR2 FRNRAP. The CDR3: CASGPTGHTEAFF. CDR3 in DNA: TGTGCTAGTGGTCCCACAGGGCACACTGAAGCTTTCTTT.

This rearrangement joins TRBV19 to TRBJ2-6; D might be TRBD1 (5 bases). Deletions cut 5 bases from V and 3 bases from J, with 14 bases between. CDR1 and CDR2 (germline): LNHDA, SQIVND (reference sequence). CDR3 size: 16 residues. DNA of the CDR3: TGTGCCAGTAGTGTCTTCCAGGGTAATGGGGCCAACGTCCTGACTTTC. It codes for CASSVFQGNGANVLTF.

The chain recombines TRBV5-1 with TRBJ2-2; 12 bases align to TRBD2. Germline V CDR1 and CDR2: SGHRS, YFSETQ. Unmatched junction bases numbered 5, after V lost 4 bases and J lost 4 bases. This CDR3 region has 16 residues. CDR3 DNA: TGCGCCAGCAGCCGGTTACTAGCGGGGGGCACCGGGGAGCTGTTTTTT. Translating it yields CASSRLLAGGTGELFF. The full variable domain, in which reference TRBV5-1 and TRBJ2-2 provide the parts outside the CDR3, is KAGVTQTPRYLIKTRGQQVTLSCSPISGHRSVSWYQQTPGQGLQFLFEYFSETQRNKGNFPGRFSGRQFSNSRSEMNVSTLELGDSALYLCASSRLLAGGTGELFFGEGSRLTVL.

V usage is TRBV27 and J usage is TRBJ1-5; D might be TRBD1 (6 bases). The CDR3 consists of 14 residues. Germline CDR1 MNHEY, CDR2 SMNVEV (reference sequence). The germline V and J ends were trimmed by 9 bases and 3 bases, with 15 bases remaining between them. CDR3 nucleotide sequence: TGTGCCAGGGGATGCAGGGGTCACAATCAGCCCCAGCATTTT. It codes for CARGCRGHNQPQHF.

CDR3: CASSPRQGNYGYTF. Written as DNA, the CDR3 is TGTGCCAGCAGCCCCCGACAGGGGAACTATGGCTACACCTTC. The genes are TRBV6-4 and TRBJ1-2; 8 bases are shared with TRBD1. The germline V gene has CDR1 MRHNA and CDR2 SNTAGT. The length of the CDR3 is 14 residues. The trim removed 6 bases at V and 2 bases at J, leaving 5 bases unmatched.

This chain connects TRBV14 to TRBJ1-1, with no clear D. This CDR3 has 14 residues. Trimming removed 1 base at V and 11 bases at J, with 17 bases between. Germline V gives CDR1 SGHDN, CDR2 FVKESK. CDR3 DNA: TGTGCCAGCAGCCAAGCCACGGGCTTTGGAGTGGCTTTCTTT. Translation gives CASSQATGFGVAFF. Together with reference TRBV14 and TRBJ1-1, the CDR3 gives the full variable domain: EAGVTQFPSHSVIEKGQTVTLRCDPISGHDNLYWYRRVMGKEIKFLLHFVKESKQDESGMPNNRFLAERTGGTYSTLKVQPAELEDSGVYFCASSQATGFGVAFFGQGTRLTVV.

The chain combines TRBV5-4 with TRBJ2-3; 8 bases map to TRBD1. J was trimmed by 3 bases and V by 4 bases; bases with no gene match: 4. CDR1 and CDR2 (germline): SGHNT, YYREEE (reference sequence). This CDR3 has 14 amino acids. CDR3 in amino acids: CASSIRTGTDTQYF. The CDR3, as DNA: TGTGCCAGCAGCATACGGACAGGGACAGATACGCAGTATTTT.

The chain recombines TRBV7-2 with TRBJ2-6, with D perhaps matching TRBD1 (6 bases). The CDR3 has 17 amino acids. Germline V gives CDR1 SGHTA, CDR2 FQGNSA. Trimming left V 2 bases short and J 1 base short, with 12 bases between. CDR3: CASSLLQGRSGANVLTF. In DNA form, the CDR3 reads TGTGCCAGCAGCTTATTACAGGGAAGGTCTGGGGCCAACGTCCTGACTTTC.

V and J are TRBV2 and TRBJ2-5, with a tentative D call TRBD2 (5 bases). This CDR3 has 15 residues. The germline V gene has CDR1 SNHLY and CDR2 FYNNEI. Trimming stripped 6 bases from V and 2 bases from J, with 16 bases between. The CDR3 region is CASREDSTFQETQYF. CDR3 DNA: TGTGCCAGCAGGGAGGATTCTACTTTTCAAGAGACCCAGTACTTC.